A single sample is the source of the 5 T cell receptor beta chains below, sequenced in a study of blood T cell repertoires in COVID-19. Method: immunoSEQ multiplex PCR; TCRdb's copy keeps in-frame clones and lacks some. Among around 300,000 clones listed, 88% were seen once. The sequencing input was PBMCs or T cells enriched from blood (not recorded which). Source of these receptors: a woman in her forties or fifties who had recovered from COVID-19.

The chain employs TRBV5-8 and TRBJ1-5; 8 nucleotides align to TRBD1. The CDR3 contains 13 residues. The J segment lost 5 bases and the V segment lost 4 bases, leaving 2 bases of the junction unmatched. The germline CDR1 and CDR2 sequences are SGHTS and YDEGEE. The CDR3 coding sequence is TGTGCCAGCAGCAGGGACAGGTATCAGCCCCAGCATTTT. It is translated as CASSRDRYQPQHF.

The chain has TRBV6-5 and TRBJ2-7; 7 bases agree with TRBD2. V trimming: 0 bases; J trimming: 2 bases; junction bases outside the gene matches: 7. Germline V lookup: CDR1 MNHEY, CDR2 SVGAGI. CDR3 length: 16 residues. CDR3 region: CASSYSPGRFAYEQYF. CDR3 bases: TGTGCCAGCAGTTACTCCCCCGGGAGGTTTGCCTACGAGCAGTACTTC.

The chain recombines TRBV2 with TRBJ1-5; TRBD1 agrees at 7 bases. This CDR3 is 15 amino acids long. V lost 8 bases and J lost 0; bases outside the gene matches: 7. Germline V lookup: CDR1 SNHLY, CDR2 FYNNEI. CDR3 in amino acids: CASGQQGNSNQPQHF. CDR3 coding DNA: TGTGCCAGCGGTCAACAGGGGAATAGCAATCAGCCCCAGCATTTT.

The CDR3 loop reads CSVDPGGTSSYNEQFF. CDR3 bases: TGCAGCGTTGATCCAGGCGGGACGTCCTCCTACAATGAGCAGTTCTTC. V gene TRBV29-1 combines with J gene TRBJ2-1; D perhaps matches TRBD2 (6 bases). CDR1 SQVTM and CDR2 ANQGSEA come from the germline V gene. The CDR3 sequence is 16 residues long. Deletions cut 3 bases from V and 0 bases from J, with 15 bases between.

J is TRBJ2-7 and V is TRBV27; possible D gene TRBD2, 7 bases. This CDR3 is 17 amino acids long. Per germline, CDR1 MNHEY and CDR2 SMNVEV (reference sequence). Trimming pared 5 bases from V and 2 bases from J, leaving 22 bases between. The DNA for the CDR3 is TGTGCCAGCAGTCCCCCAGGAGGGGGGGGGTCTACCTACGAGCAGTACTTC. This sequence encodes CASSPPGGGGSTYEQYF.